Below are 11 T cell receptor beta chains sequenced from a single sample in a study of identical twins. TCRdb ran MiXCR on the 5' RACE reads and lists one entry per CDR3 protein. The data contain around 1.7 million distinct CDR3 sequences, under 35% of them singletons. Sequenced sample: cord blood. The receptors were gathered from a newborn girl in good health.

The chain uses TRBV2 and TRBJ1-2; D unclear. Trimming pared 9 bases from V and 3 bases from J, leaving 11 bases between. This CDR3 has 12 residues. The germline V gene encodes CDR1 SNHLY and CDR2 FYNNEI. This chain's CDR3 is CARFKEDYGYTF. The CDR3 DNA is TGTGCCAGGTTCAAGGAGGACTATGGCTACACCTTC.

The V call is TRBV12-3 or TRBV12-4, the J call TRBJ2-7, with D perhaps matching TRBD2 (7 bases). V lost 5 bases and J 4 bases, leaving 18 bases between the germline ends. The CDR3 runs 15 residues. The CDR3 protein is CASSLDGGGGYEQYF. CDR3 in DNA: TGTGCCAGCAGTCTTGATGGGGGGGGCGGATACGAGCAGTACTTC.

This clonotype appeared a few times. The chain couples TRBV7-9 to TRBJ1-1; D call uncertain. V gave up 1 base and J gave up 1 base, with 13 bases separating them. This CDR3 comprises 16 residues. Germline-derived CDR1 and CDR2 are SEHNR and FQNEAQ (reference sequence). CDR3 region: CASSLDRLVPNTEAFF. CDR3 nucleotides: TGTGCCAGCAGCTTAGATCGGCTGGTTCCGAACACTGAAGCTTTCTTT.

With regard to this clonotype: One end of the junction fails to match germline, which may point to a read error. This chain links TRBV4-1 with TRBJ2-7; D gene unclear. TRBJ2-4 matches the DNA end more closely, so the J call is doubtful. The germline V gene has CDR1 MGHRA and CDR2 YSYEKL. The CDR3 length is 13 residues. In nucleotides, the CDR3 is TGCGCCAGCAGCCAAGGTCCGAAAAGCATTCAGTACTTC. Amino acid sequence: CASSQGPKSIQYF.

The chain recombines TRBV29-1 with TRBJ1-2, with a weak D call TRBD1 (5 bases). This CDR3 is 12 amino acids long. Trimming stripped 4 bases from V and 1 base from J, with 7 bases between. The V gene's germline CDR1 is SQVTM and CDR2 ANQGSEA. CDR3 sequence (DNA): TGCAGCGTTGTGGACAATAACTATGGCTACACCTTC. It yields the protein CSVVDNNYGYTF. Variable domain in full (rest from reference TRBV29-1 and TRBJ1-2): SAVISQKPSRDICQRGTSLTIQCQVDSQVTMMFWYRQQPGQSLTLIATANQGSEATYESGFVIDKFPISRPNLTFSTLTVSNMSPEDSSIYLCSVVDNNYGYTFGSGTRLTVV.

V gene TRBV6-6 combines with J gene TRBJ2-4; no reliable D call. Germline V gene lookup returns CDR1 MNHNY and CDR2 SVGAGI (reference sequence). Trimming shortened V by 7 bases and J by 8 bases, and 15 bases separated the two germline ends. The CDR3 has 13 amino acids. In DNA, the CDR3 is TGTGCCAGCAAATCACTCTCGGGTCACATTCAGTACTTC. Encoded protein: CASKSLSGHIQYF.

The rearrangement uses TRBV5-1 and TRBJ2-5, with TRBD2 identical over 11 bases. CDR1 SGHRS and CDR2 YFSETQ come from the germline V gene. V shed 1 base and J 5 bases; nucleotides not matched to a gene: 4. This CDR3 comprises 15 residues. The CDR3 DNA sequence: TGCGCCAGCAGCTTGTCTAGCGGGGGGTTTGAGACCCAGTACTTC. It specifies CASSLSSGGFETQYF. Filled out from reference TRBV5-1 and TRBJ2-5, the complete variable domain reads KAGVTQTPRYLIKTRGQQVTLSCSPISGHRSVSWYQQTPGQGLQFLFEYFSETQRNKGNFPGRFSGRQFSNSRSEMNVSTLELGDSALYLCASSLSSGGFETQYFGPGTRLLVL.

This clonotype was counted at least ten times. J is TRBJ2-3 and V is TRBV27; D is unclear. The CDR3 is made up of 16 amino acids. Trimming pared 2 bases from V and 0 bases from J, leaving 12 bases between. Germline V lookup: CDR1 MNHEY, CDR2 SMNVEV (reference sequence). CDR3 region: CASSLIGPPSTDTQYF. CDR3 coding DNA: TGTGCCAGCAGTTTAATCGGGCCTCCTAGCACAGATACGCAGTATTTT.

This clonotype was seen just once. The CDR3 is CASSLALVAGGRDTQYF. DNA for the CDR3: TGTGCCAGCAGTTTAGCGCTTGTAGCGGGAGGCCGAGATACGCAGTATTTT. The chain joins TRBV12-3 or TRBV12-4 to TRBJ2-3; 10 nucleotides align to TRBD2. With V trimmed by 0 bases and J by 5 bases, 8 bases remained unmatched. This CDR3 region has 17 residues.

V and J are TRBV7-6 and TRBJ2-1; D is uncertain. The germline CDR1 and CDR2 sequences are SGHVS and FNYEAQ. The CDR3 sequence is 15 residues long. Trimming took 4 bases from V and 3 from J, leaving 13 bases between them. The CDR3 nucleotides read TGTGCCAGCAGCTCACCTTTTTCGTACTACAATGAGCAGTTCTTC. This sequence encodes CASSSPFSYYNEQFF.

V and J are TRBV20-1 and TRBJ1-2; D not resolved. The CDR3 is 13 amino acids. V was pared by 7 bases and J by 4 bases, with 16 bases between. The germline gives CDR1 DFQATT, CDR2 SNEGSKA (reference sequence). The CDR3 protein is CSGTEWVSYGYTF. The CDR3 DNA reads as TGCAGTGGTACAGAATGGGTCTCCTATGGCTACACCTTC.